What follows are 25 T cell receptor beta chains derived from one specimen sequenced in a study of blood T cell repertoires in COVID-19. Assay used: immunoSEQ multiplex PCR; TCRdb lists only in-frame clones, some missing. The table records about 200,000 clones, around 83% of them present only once. Material: peripheral blood. Receptors were obtained from a woman over 75 with COVID-19, enrolled during active disease.

The rearrangement links TRBV5-4 to TRBJ2-6; D is uncertain. Between the trimmed V and J ends, which lost 4 bases and 0 bases, there was a span of 14 bases. CDR3 length equals 17 residues. The germline gives CDR1 SGHNT, CDR2 YYREEE (reference sequence). CDR3 sequence reads: CASSQRLISSGANVLTF. CDR3 bases: TGTGCCAGCAGCCAACGACTGATCAGCTCTGGGGCCAACGTCCTGACTTTC.

The V gene is TRBV4-1, the J gene TRBJ2-3; D uncertain. V was shortened by 4 bases and J by 2 bases, with 16 bases between the two germline ends. The germline V gene has CDR1 MGHRA and CDR2 YSYEKL. The CDR3 runs to 16 residues. This chain's CDR3 is CASSPLAGSATDTQYF. The CDR3 bases are TGCGCCAGCAGCCCCCTCGCAGGTTCAGCCACAGATACGCAGTATTTT.

A single count supports this clone. The chain combines TRBV19 with TRBJ1-4; D unresolved. This CDR3 is built from 15 residues. V lost 8 bases and J lost 8, with 21 bases in between. In germline, CDR1 is LNHDA, CDR2 SQIVND (reference sequence). For the CDR3, the DNA is TGTGCCAGTGCCCGAGCCGCCAATCGGTTGGAAAAACTGTTTTTT. Protein: CASARAANRLEKLFF.

In this sample, this clone turned up a few times. V is TRBV5-1 and J is TRBJ2-2, with 9 bases fitting TRBD1. The germline CDR1 and CDR2 sequences are SGHRS and YFSETQ. This CDR3 spans 17 amino acids. V shed 4 bases, J shed 5 bases, and the junction held 12 bases outside the gene matches. The CDR3 protein is CASSPYHAGQGTGELFF. In nucleotides, the CDR3 is TGCGCCAGCAGCCCATACCATGCGGGACAGGGTACCGGGGAGCTGTTTTTT.

The chain links TRBV28 to TRBJ2-3, with D hard to call. The CDR3 runs to 13 residues. The V gene lost 3 bases and the J gene lost 1 base, with 5 bases spanning the gap. The V gene's germline CDR1 is MDHEN and CDR2 SYDVKM. The CDR3 loop is CASSFYGTDTQYF. The CDR3 DNA reads TGTGCCAGCAGTTTTTATGGCACAGATACGCAGTATTTT.

This clone appeared a few times. The rearrangement uses TRBV11-2 and TRBJ2-7, with 8 bases fitting TRBD1. Germline assignment: CDR1 SGHAT and CDR2 FQNNGV. CDR3 length: 15 residues. V shed 3 bases, J shed 5 bases, and the junction held 9 bases outside the gene matches. The CDR3 region has the DNA TGTGCCAGCAGCTTCAGGGGGCAGGGAACGAACGAGCAGTACTTC. It encodes CASSFRGQGTNEQYF.

This clone occurred once. The chain uses TRBV19 and TRBJ1-1; 7 bases agree with TRBD1. CDR3 length: 15 residues. J lost 1 base, V lost 5 bases, and 7 bases had no gene match. The germline gives CDR1 LNHDA, CDR2 SQIVND (reference sequence). CDR3: CASSGAGTANTEAFF. The CDR3, as DNA: TGTGCCAGTAGTGGGGCCGGGACAGCGAACACTGAAGCTTTCTTT.

The V call is TRBV4-1, the J call TRBJ2-7; the D gene is possibly TRBD2 (7 bases). V was clipped by 4 bases and J by 4 bases, with 20 bases between them. The germline V gene encodes CDR1 MGHRA and CDR2 YSYEKL. The CDR3 contains 16 residues. As DNA, the CDR3 is TGCGCCAGCAGCCTCGAGGAGGGGGGGGCGTTTTACGAGCAGTACTTC. Translation gives CASSLEEGGAFYEQYF.

The genes are TRBV3-1 (or the pseudogene TRBV3-2) and TRBJ2-1, with 8 bases that match TRBD2. CDR1 and CDR2 (germline): LGHDT, YNNKEL (reference sequence). Trimming cost V 2 bases and J 8 bases; bases outside gene matches: 20. The CDR3 sequence is 19 residues long. The DNA for the CDR3 is TGTGCCAGCAGCCAAAGGGACTGGATAACAGGGCGGACTAGCCATGAGCAGTTCTTC. It translates to CASSQRDWITGRTSHEQFF.

The V gene is TRBV18, the J gene TRBJ1-5; a weak D match, TRBD1 (6 bases). The CDR3 contains 15 residues. Trimming removed 0 bases from V and 2 bases from J, with 8 bases in between. The germline gives CDR1 KGHSH, CDR2 LQKENI. The CDR3, as DNA: TGTGCCAGCTCACCACCCGCAGGGGGCAATCAGCCCCAGCATTTT. It codes for CASSPPAGGNQPQHF.

The chain couples TRBV2 to TRBJ2-2; TRBD2 matches 11 bases. The CDR3 has 15 amino acids. Germline CDR1 and CDR2: SNHLY and FYNNEI. V gave up 6 bases and J gave up 0 bases; unmatched junction bases: 0. CDR3 coding DNA: TGTGCCAGCAGGACTAGCGGGGCGAACACCGGGGAGCTGTTTTTT. Translated, it gives CASRTSGANTGELFF.

The rearrangement uses TRBV27 and TRBJ1-1; D perhaps matches TRBD1 (5 bases). Germline-derived CDR1 and CDR2 are MNHEY and SMNVEV (reference sequence). The CDR3 consists of 15 residues. With 6 bases removed from V and 1 base from J, the gap between germline ends came to 15 bases. This chain's CDR3 is CASRGPGRANTEAFF. The CDR3 nucleotides are TGTGCCAGCAGAGGGCCAGGGAGGGCGAACACTGAAGCTTTCTTT.

This chain connects TRBV28 to TRBJ1-1; 7 bases match TRBD1. The CDR3 runs to 16 residues. V lost 2 bases to trimming and J lost 0 bases; unmatched junction nucleotides: 6. From germline, CDR1 is MDHEN and CDR2 SYDVKM. CDR3 sequence: CASSLTPGQVNTEAFF. The CDR3 DNA reads as TGTGCCAGCAGTTTAACGCCCGGACAGGTGAACACTGAAGCTTTCTTT.

V and J are TRBV6-5 and TRBJ2-1, with D maybe TRBD2 (5 bases). Germline CDR1 MNHEY, CDR2 SVGAGI. The CDR3 length is 13 residues. V gave up 6 bases and J gave up 5 bases, with 11 bases separating them. The CDR3: CASRWTADNEQFF. Written as DNA, the CDR3 is TGTGCCAGCAGGTGGACTGCCGACAATGAGCAGTTCTTC.

In DNA form, the CDR3 reads TGTGCCAGTAGAGTCACAGGGGTGGTCTATGGCTACACCTTC. It specifies CASRVTGVVYGYTF. The rearrangement joins TRBV19 to TRBJ1-2, with 7 positions matching TRBD1. J gave up 4 bases and V 6 bases, and 8 bases lay outside the gene matches. CDR3 length: 14 residues. Germline V lookup: CDR1 LNHDA, CDR2 SQIVND (reference sequence).

The rearrangement links TRBV30 to TRBJ1-4; the D gene is possibly TRBD1 (6 bases). Germline V gene sequence: CDR1 GTSNPN, CDR2 SVGIG (reference sequence). The CDR3 is made up of 15 amino acids. The V end lost 2 bases, the J end lost 5 bases, and 15 bases lay between the germline ends. The CDR3 loop is CAWSSAQGVNEKLFF. The CDR3 nucleotides are TGTGCCTGGAGTAGTGCACAGGGAGTAAATGAAAAACTGTTTTTT.

This chain joins TRBV28 and TRBJ2-3; 9 nucleotides align to TRBD2. Trimming cost V 6 bases and J 5 bases; bases outside gene matches: 12. Germline CDR1 reads MDHEN; CDR2 reads SYDVKM. There are 16 residues in the CDR3. In nucleotides, the CDR3 is TGTGCCAGCAGCCTCCGGAAGCGGGAGGCGAAAGATACGCAGTATTTT. This translates into CASSLRKREAKDTQYF.

The chain joins TRBV14 to TRBJ2-1, with 9 bases identical to TRBD2. The trim removed 1 base at V and 9 bases at J, leaving 22 bases unmatched. The CDR3 covers 20 residues. CDR1 SGHDN and CDR2 FVKESK come from the germline V gene. In nucleotides, the CDR3 is TGTGCCAGCAGCCAAGGATCTGGCGGGAGGGCCTTGAAAAGACGCGCTGAGCAGTTCTTC. This encodes CASSQGSGGRALKRRAEQFF.

The chain uses TRBV3-1 (or the pseudogene TRBV3-2) and TRBJ1-1; D unclear. The germline gives CDR1 LGHDT, CDR2 YNNKEL (reference sequence). The CDR3 is 14 residues long. V shed 4 bases and J shed 4 bases, with 13 bases lying between them. For the CDR3, the DNA is TGTGCCAGCAGCCCGACCCGACTACTCACTGAAGCTTTCTTT. It encodes CASSPTRLLTEAFF.

The chain couples TRBV11-3 to TRBJ2-3; 7 nucleotides agree with TRBD2. Germline lookup yields CDR1 SGHNT and CDR2 YENEEA. The CDR3 sequence is 15 residues long. Unmatched junction bases numbered 2, after V lost 2 bases and J lost 0 bases. This CDR3 reads CASSLLAVSTDTQYF. The CDR3, as DNA: TGTGCCAGCAGCTTACTAGCGGTTAGCACAGATACGCAGTATTTT.

The chain uses TRBV7-9 and TRBJ2-1, with 7 bases matching TRBD1. Trimming cost V 5 bases and J 4 bases; bases outside gene matches: 5. This CDR3 is 14 amino acids long. Per the germline V gene, CDR1 is SEHNR and CDR2 is FQNEAQ (reference sequence). DNA for the CDR3: TGTGCCAGCAGCCTCCAGGGGGAATACAATGAGCAGTTCTTC. This sequence encodes CASSLQGEYNEQFF.

The J gene is TRBJ1-5, the V gene TRBV30, with D perhaps matching TRBD1 (6 bases). From germline, CDR1 is GTSNPN and CDR2 SVGIG (reference sequence). Trimming left V 2 bases short and J 3 bases short, with 8 bases between. This CDR3 contains 13 residues. The CDR3 nucleotides read TGTGCCTGGAGTCGACAGGACAATCAGCCCCAGCATTTT. The encoded protein is CAWSRQDNQPQHF.

The V gene is TRBV11-2, the J gene TRBJ2-3; tentative D call: TRBD2 (6 bases). V was shortened by 5 bases and J by 0 bases, with 12 bases between the two germline ends. CDR1 is SGHAT and CDR2 is FQNNGV in the germline V gene. The CDR3 loop spans 15 amino acids. CDR3 in amino acids: CASSPGGVSTDTQYF. The CDR3 DNA reads TGTGCCAGCAGCCCAGGCGGGGTTAGCACAGATACGCAGTATTTT. The variable domain in full, with the rest retrieved from reference TRBV11-2 and TRBJ2-3, is EAGVAQSPRYKIIEKRQSVAFWCNPISGHATLYWYQQILGQGPKLLIQFQNNGVVDDSQLPKDRFSAERLKGVDSTLKIQPAKLEDSAVYLCASSPGGVSTDTQYFGPGTRLTVL.

The chain uses TRBV5-1 and TRBJ1-2, with TRBD1 matching over 7 bases. The CDR3 extends over 14 amino acids. The germline CDR1 and CDR2 sequences are SGHRS and YFSETQ. The V gene end was trimmed by 0 bases and the J gene end by 5 bases; junction bases not matched to a gene: 4. CDR3 bases: TGCGCCAGCAGCTTGGTCCCAGGGGGATATGGCTACACCTTC. Encoded protein: CASSLVPGGYGYTF. Looking up the rest from reference TRBV5-1 and TRBJ1-2 gives the full variable domain: KAGVTQTPRYLIKTRGQQVTLSCSPISGHRSVSWYQQTPGQGLQFLFEYFSETQRNKGNFPGRFSGRQFSNSRSEMNVSTLELGDSALYLCASSLVPGGYGYTFGSGTRLTVV.

The V gene is TRBV18, the J gene TRBJ1-1; 7 nucleotides line up with TRBD1. The V and J ends lost 4 bases and 2 bases, in that order; junction bases with no gene match: 4. CDR3 length equals 14 residues. Per germline, CDR1 KGHSH and CDR2 LQKENI. The CDR3 nucleotides read TGTGCCAGCTCACGCGACAGGGTCAACACTGAAGCTTTCTTT. Its translation: CASSRDRVNTEAFF.